The next 10 T cell receptor beta chains were all read from a single sample in a study of siplizumab effects on memory and regulatory T cells. TCRdb's table, derived via immunoSEQ multiplex PCR, lists solely in-frame clones and lacks some. The sample contains around 87,000 clones, just under 90% of which appear only once. The sequenced sample was CD4+ T cells sorted from blood. The receptors originated from a human donor in good health.

The chain is built from TRBV25-1 and TRBJ2-1; a possible D gene is TRBD2 (5 bases). Trimming stripped 0 bases from V and 10 bases from J, with 10 bases between. Germline CDR1 is MGHDK and CDR2 is SYGVNS. This CDR3 has 13 residues. CDR3 sequence reads: CASSEYPRREQFF. CDR3 DNA sequence: TGTGCCAGCAGTGAATACCCCAGGAGGGAGCAGTTCTTC. Looking up the rest from reference TRBV25-1 and TRBJ2-1 gives the full variable domain: EADIYQTPRYLVIGTGKKITLECSQTMGHDKMYWYQQDPGMELHLIHYSYGVNSTEKGDLSSESTVSRIRTEHFPLTLESARPSHTSQYLCASSEYPRREQFFGPGTRLTVL.

The chain uses TRBV5-1 and TRBJ2-5, with D perhaps TRBD2 (5 bases). Germline values: CDR1 SGHRS, CDR2 YFSETQ. This CDR3 has 14 residues. V was shortened by 4 bases and J by 2 bases, with 12 bases between the two germline ends. In DNA, the CDR3 is TGCGCCAGCAGCAGGGCCGGGGAACAAGAGACCCAGTACTTC. Protein product: CASSRAGEQETQYF.

V usage is TRBV30 and J usage is TRBJ2-7, with D tentatively TRBD1 (6 bases). V dropped 1 base and J dropped 7 bases, with 8 bases sitting between them. The CDR3 has 11 residues. Per the germline V gene, CDR1 is GTSNPN and CDR2 is SVGIG (reference sequence). Written as DNA, the CDR3 is TGTGCCTGGAGTGAACAGGGAGAGCAGTACTTC. Translating it yields CAWSEQGEQYF.

The CDR3 is CASSSRLAGGVDTQYF. The CDR3 DNA follows: TGTGCCAGCAGCTCCAGACTAGCGGGAGGGGTTGATACGCAGTATTTT. The rearrangement joins TRBV9 to TRBJ2-3, with 14 nucleotides matching TRBD2. Germline CDR1 and CDR2: SGDLS and YYNGEE. J gave up 6 bases and V 4 bases, and 7 bases lay outside the gene matches. This CDR3 has 16 residues.

The V and J genes are TRBV9 and TRBJ2-1; 10 bases agree with TRBD2. The CDR3 runs 14 residues. CDR1 is SGDLS and CDR2 is YYNGEE in the germline V gene. V was clipped by 1 base and J by 6 bases; unmatched bases: 1. The CDR3 sequence: CASSVTSGTNEQFF. The CDR3 region has the DNA TGTGCCAGCAGCGTAACTAGCGGGACCAATGAGCAGTTCTTC.

This chain links TRBV11-1 with TRBJ2-1; possibly TRBD1 or TRBD2 for D (5 bases each). V lost 3 bases and J lost 4, with 13 bases in between. The CDR3 contains 15 residues. Germline values: CDR1 SGHAT, CDR2 FQDESV (reference sequence). In DNA form, the CDR3 reads TGTGCCAGCAGCTTCGGTGGGACCTTTTACAATGAGCAGTTCTTC. Encoded protein: CASSFGGTFYNEQFF.

The chain employs TRBV19 and TRBJ1-2, with D uncertain. The CDR3 extends over 13 amino acids. CDR1 LNHDA and CDR2 SQIVND come from the germline V gene (reference sequence). Trimming cost V 5 bases and J 2 bases, with 9 bases left between them. The CDR3 DNA reads TGTGCCAGTAGTGACCGCTTAAACTATGGCTACACCTTC. It specifies CASSDRLNYGYTF.

The CDR3 nucleotides read TGCGCCAGCAGCCAAGTTGATCTCGGACTCTCCTACAATGAGCAGTTCTTC. Amino acids: CASSQVDLGLSYNEQFF. The chain uses TRBV4-1 and TRBJ2-1; D is perhaps TRBD2 (5 bases). Germline V CDR1 and CDR2: MGHRA, YSYEKL. V was shortened by 1 base and J by 0 bases, with 13 bases between the two germline ends. The CDR3 totals 17 residues.

V gene TRBV2 combines with J gene TRBJ1-1; D gene unclear. The ends were cut back, 1 base at V and 6 bases at J, with 9 bases in the middle. CDR3 length: 13 residues. In germline, CDR1 is SNHLY, CDR2 FYNNEI. The CDR3 is CASSEGDRSEAFF. The CDR3 region has the DNA TGTGCCAGCAGTGAAGGGGATAGGTCTGAAGCTTTCTTT.

V is TRBV30 and J is TRBJ1-5; D possibly corresponds to TRBD1 (6 bases). The V end was cut by 2 bases, the J end by 6 bases, with 23 bases between. The length of the CDR3 is 17 residues. Germline loops: CDR1 GTSNPN, CDR2 SVGIG (reference sequence). The CDR3 here is CAWSRTWGQGEGQPQHF. Here the CDR3 DNA reads TGTGCCTGGAGTCGAACATGGGGACAAGGGGAGGGTCAGCCCCAGCATTTT.